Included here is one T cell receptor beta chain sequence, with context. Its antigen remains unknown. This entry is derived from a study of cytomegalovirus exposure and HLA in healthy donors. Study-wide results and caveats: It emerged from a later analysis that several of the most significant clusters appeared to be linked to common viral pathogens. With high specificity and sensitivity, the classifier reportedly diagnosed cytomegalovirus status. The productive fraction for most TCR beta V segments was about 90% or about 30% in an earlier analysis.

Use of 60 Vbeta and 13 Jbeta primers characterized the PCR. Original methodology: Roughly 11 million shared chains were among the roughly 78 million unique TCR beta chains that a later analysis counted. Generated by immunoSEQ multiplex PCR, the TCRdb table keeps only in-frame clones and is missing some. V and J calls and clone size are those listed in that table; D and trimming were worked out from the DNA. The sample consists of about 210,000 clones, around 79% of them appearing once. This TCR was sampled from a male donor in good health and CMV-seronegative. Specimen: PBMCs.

In DNA form, the CDR3 reads TGCGCCAGCAGCCCTCTATCCACCGGGGAGCTGTTTTTT. This encodes CASSPLSTGELFF. The J gene is TRBJ2-2, the V gene TRBV4-3; D ambiguous. The CDR3 consists of 13 residues. Per germline, CDR1 LGHNA and CDR2 YSLEER. Deletions cut 4 bases from V and 4 bases from J, with 7 bases between.